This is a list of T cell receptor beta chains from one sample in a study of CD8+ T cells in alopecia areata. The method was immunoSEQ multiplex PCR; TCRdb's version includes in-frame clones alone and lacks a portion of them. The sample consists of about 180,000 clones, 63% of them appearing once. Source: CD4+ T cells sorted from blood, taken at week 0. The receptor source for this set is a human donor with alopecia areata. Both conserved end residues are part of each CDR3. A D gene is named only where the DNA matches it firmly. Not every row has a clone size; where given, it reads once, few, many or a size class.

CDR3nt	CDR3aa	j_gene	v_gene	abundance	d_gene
TGTGCCAGCAGCTTAGTGGGGACAGGGGGCAGTGAGCAGTTCTTC	CASSLVGTGGSEQFF	TRBJ2-1	TRBV11-2	-	TRBD1
TGTGCCAGCTCACGCGACAGGGCCTACGAGCAGTACTTC	CASSRDRAYEQYF	TRBJ2-7	TRBV18	-	TRBD1
TGTGCCAGCAGCTACAGGGTTGGCGGAGAGACCCAGTACTTC	CASSYRVGGETQYF	TRBJ2-5	TRBV7-9	-	-
TGTGCCATCAGAGAGCGGGCCAGCGAGCAGTACTTC	CAIRERASEQYF	TRBJ2-7	TRBV10-3	-	-
TGTGCCAGCAGCGACGGACAGTTCTATAATTCACCCCTCCACTTT	CASSDGQFYNSPLHF	TRBJ1-6	TRBV14	-	-
TGTGCCTTACATCCGGGACAGGGGATTATCGGGGCTTTCTTT	CALHPGQGIIGAFF	TRBJ1-1	TRBV30	-	TRBD1
TGTGCCAGCAGTGGATGGGCAGGGAGCTCCTACGAGCAGTACTTC	CASSGWAGSSYEQYF	TRBJ2-7	TRBV2	-	-
TGTGCCAGCAGCCCACAGGGAAGCTATGGCTACACCTTC	CASSPQGSYGYTF	TRBJ1-2	TRBV13	-	-
TGCGCCAGCAGATCCCAGGGGGCTTCCAATGAAAAACTGTTTTTT	CASRSQGASNEKLFF	TRBJ1-4	TRBV5-1	-	TRBD1
TGCAGCGTTGCGTCCTCGGCAAGGAGCTCCTACGAGCAGTACTTC	CSVASSARSSYEQYF	TRBJ2-7	TRBV29-1	few	-
TGTGCCAGCAGCCCCAGTGTGGGGCTTGGGGACACTGAAGCTTTCTTT	CASSPSVGLGDTEAFF	TRBJ1-1	TRBV9	-	-
TGCAGCGTTGAGGAGGGGGGATACGAGCAGTACTTC	CSVEEGGYEQYF	TRBJ2-7	TRBV29-1	few	-
TGCAGCTCTAAATTCGAAAACACTGAAGCTTTCTTT	CSSKFENTEAFF	TRBJ1-1	TRBV29-1	-	-
TGCGCCAGCAGCTTGGCCGGGTTCGACAGGCCCTACACCTTC	CASSLAGFDRPYTF	TRBJ1-2	TRBV5-1	-	-
TGTGCCTGGAGCGCCTTCGCGAACACCGGGGAGCTGTTTTTT	CAWSAFANTGELFF	TRBJ2-2	TRBV30	-	-
TGCAGCGTTGGGAAAACGAACACTGAAGCTTTCTTT	CSVGKTNTEAFF	TRBJ1-1	TRBV29-1	few	-
TGTGCCTGGAGTACAGGGAAGACGGGCTACACCTTC	CAWSTGKTGYTF	TRBJ1-2	TRBV30	once	-
TGTGCCTGGAGCCCCGAGGCGCGGCATGGCTACACCTTC	CAWSPEARHGYTF	TRBJ1-2	TRBV30	-	-
TGCAGCGTTGAAGATCCTAGGGTTGGAGGGGGTACGCAGTATTTT	CSVEDPRVGGGTQYF	TRBJ2-3	TRBV29-1	-	-
TGCAGCGTCCGCGTCAGCGGGGGGAACACCGGGGAGCTGTTTTTT	CSVRVSGGNTGELFF	TRBJ2-2	TRBV29-1	few	TRBD2
TGTGCCAGCAGCCTCCGACAGGGGGGCGGCAATAATTCACCCCTCCACTTT	CASSLRQGGGNNSPLHF	TRBJ1-6	TRBV27	-	TRBD1
TGTGCCAGTAGTCCGGGACAGGGGTCAGAGACCCAGTACTTC	CASSPGQGSETQYF	TRBJ2-5	TRBV19	once	TRBD1
TGTGCCAGCAGCTTAGCGTCGGCGTTCGGGGAGCTGTTTTTT	CASSLASAFGELFF	TRBJ2-2	TRBV11-1	-	-
TGTGCCTGGAGTGTACAGCCCTACGAGCAGTACTTC	CAWSVQPYEQYF	TRBJ2-7	TRBV30	-	-
TGTGCCAGCAGCCAAGGTGGGACAGCAATAACCTATGGCTACACCTTC	CASSQGGTAITYGYTF	TRBJ1-2	TRBV4-2	-	TRBD1
TGTGCCTGGAGTGTCGCCGGTAGGGGTGACAATTCACCCCTCCACTTT	CAWSVAGRGDNSPLHF	TRBJ1-6	TRBV30	once	-
TGTGCCAGCAGCTTTCCCCAAGAGACCCAGTACTTC	CASSFPQETQYF	TRBJ2-5	TRBV5-6	-	-
TGCGCCAGCAGAGGACAGGGAGTCGCCGGGGAGCTGTTTTTT	CASRGQGVAGELFF	TRBJ2-2	TRBV10-1	few	TRBD1
TGCGCCAGCAGCTCGGACGGTTACAATGAGCAGTTCTTC	CASSSDGYNEQFF	TRBJ2-1	TRBV5-1	few	-
TGTGCCAGCAGTTTATTCCCCGGACTGAACACCGGGGAGCTGTTTTTT	CASSLFPGLNTGELFF	TRBJ2-2	TRBV28	-	-
TGTGCCTGGAGTGTACGGGGTATGAATCAGCCCCAGCATTTT	CAWSVRGMNQPQHF	TRBJ1-5	TRBV30	-	-